The 22 T cell receptor beta chains below all came from one sample that was sequenced in a study of T cells after yellow fever vaccination (dated by TCRdb to about 2019). The label giving this sample's treatment or condition can be read as: live attenuated yellow fever vaccine strain. Receptor amplification or capture employed 5' RACE. Sequencing was carried out with an Illumina HiSeq 2500. TCRdb trimmed public reads at Q25 via fastp, called clones via MiXCR and kept in-frame beta chains. Entries are consolidated by CDR3 protein sequence, retaining the most common genes and DNA. A total of roughly 120,000 distinct CDR3 sequences appear in this sample, 6.5% to 8% of them only once. Roughly 2.6% of the sample is held by the ten biggest clonotypes. The sequences come from CD4+ T cells sorted from PBMCs, collected roughly 10 days after the first yellow fever vaccination. All receptors come from a man aged 18 to 29 who received the YFV17D yellow fever vaccine.

This clonotype has a handful of counts. The chain couples TRBV12-3 or TRBV12-4 to TRBJ2-3, with D unresolved. With 1 base removed from V and 0 bases from J, the gap between germline ends came to 11 bases. CDR3 length equals 16 residues. CDR3 residues: CASSLGADLSTDTQYF. In nucleotides, the CDR3 is TGTGCCAGCAGTTTAGGGGCGGACCTTAGCACAGATACGCAGTATTTT.

This clonotype was seen a few times. V usage is TRBV18 and J usage is TRBJ1-5; the D is unclear. The CDR3 contains 13 residues. Trimming took 4 bases from V and 4 from J, leaving 8 bases between them. Germline values: CDR1 KGHSH, CDR2 LQKENI. CDR3 amino acids: CASSQGWNQPQHF. Here the CDR3 DNA reads TGTGCCAGCTCACAGGGTTGGAATCAGCCCCAGCATTTT.

This clonotype has a count of ten or more. This chain connects TRBV12-3 or TRBV12-4 to TRBJ2-5; D is possibly TRBD1 (5 bases). V lost 6 bases and J 1 base, leaving 9 bases between the germline ends. The CDR3 runs 13 residues. The DNA of the CDR3 is TGTGCCAGCAGATCGACAGTCCAAGAGACCCAGTACTTC. Amino acid sequence: CASRSTVQETQYF.

This clonotype was seen ten or more times. The rearrangement links TRBV5-1 to TRBJ2-1; 7 bases are a match to TRBD2. Trimming cost V 2 bases and J 8 bases; bases outside gene matches: 10. The CDR3 spans 15 residues. CDR1 SGHRS and CDR2 YFSETQ come from the germline V gene. The CDR3 is CASSLRLGGKDEQFF. The CDR3 bases are TGCGCCAGCAGCTTAAGGTTGGGGGGGAAGGATGAGCAGTTCTTC.

This chain connects TRBV23-1 to TRBJ2-7, with D unresolved. TRBV23-1 qualifies as an ORF whose function is uncertain. The CDR3 covers 9 residues. V was clipped by 4 bases and J by 11 bases, with 6 bases between them. CDR3 bases: TGCGCCAGCAGTCGAGAGGAGTACGTC. It translates to CASSREEYV.

The CDR3 spells CASSITSTGNYGYTF. CDR3 bases: TGTGCCAGTAGTATCACGTCGACAGGAAACTATGGCTACACCTTC. This chain uses TRBV19 with TRBJ1-2; D possibly corresponds to TRBD1 (6 bases). The CDR3 loop spans 15 amino acids. Germline lookup yields CDR1 LNHDA and CDR2 SQIVND (reference sequence). V was pared by 3 bases and J by 2 bases, with 13 bases between.

This clonotype has at least ten counts. The chain employs TRBV6-6 and TRBJ2-3; D gene uncertain. The V gene's germline CDR1 is MNHNY and CDR2 SVGAGI (reference sequence). Trimming left V 6 bases short and J 1 base short, with 8 bases between. The CDR3 spans 13 residues. The chain's CDR3 is CASRSPGTDTQYF. As DNA, the CDR3 is TGTGCCAGCAGGAGCCCAGGCACAGATACGCAGTATTTT.

The rearrangement joins TRBV11-2 to TRBJ1-6; tentative D call: TRBD1 (6 bases). CDR3 length equals 13 residues. The germline CDR1 and CDR2 sequences are SGHAT and FQNNGV. Trimming left V 4 bases short and J 11 bases short, with 12 bases between. The chain's CDR3 is CASSSYRETPLHF. The CDR3 nucleotides read TGTGCCAGCAGCTCTTACAGGGAAACACCCCTCCACTTT. The full variable domain, completed using reference TRBV11-2 and TRBJ1-6, is EAGVAQSPRYKIIEKRQSVAFWCNPISGHATLYWYQQILGQGPKLLIQFQNNGVVDDSQLPKDRFSAERLKGVDSTLKIQPAKLEDSAVYLCASSSYRETPLHFGNGTRLTVT.

This clonotype was detected many times. The V call is TRBV12-3 or TRBV12-4, the J call TRBJ2-3; D uncertain. This CDR3 is 14 amino acids long. The ends were cut back, 1 base at V and 8 bases at J, with 13 bases in the middle. CDR3 sequence: CASSLEGQLGTQYF. The CDR3 DNA reads TGTGCCAGCAGTTTAGAAGGGCAACTGGGTACGCAGTATTTT.

The rearrangement joins TRBV7-3 to TRBJ2-5; D possibly corresponds to TRBD1 (6 bases). This CDR3 is 15 amino acids long. Germline V lookup: CDR1 SGHTA, CDR2 FQGTGA. V was clipped by 0 bases and J by 1 base, with 9 bases between them. CDR3 nucleotides: TGTGCCAGCAGCTTAACTATGGGGGCCCAAGAGACCCAGTACTTC. It codes for CASSLTMGAQETQYF. The full variable domain, its missing parts supplied by reference TRBV7-3 and TRBJ2-5, is GAGVSQTPSNKVTEKGKYVELRCDPISGHTALYWYRQSLGQGPEFLIYFQGTGAADDSGLPNDRFFAVRPEGSVSTLKIQRTERGDSAVYLCASSLTMGAQETQYFGPGTRLLVL.

This clonotype has ten or more counts. The V gene is TRBV20-1, the J gene TRBJ2-7; the match to TRBD1 covers 7 bases. This CDR3 comprises 13 residues. Germline CDR1 is DFQATT and CDR2 is SNEGSKA (reference sequence). Trimming took 6 bases from V and 4 from J; bases not matched to a gene: 9. The CDR3 region has the DNA TGCAGTGCCCTGGACAGGACAAGTTACGAGCAGTACGTC. Protein sequence: CSALDRTSYEQYV.

Many counts were recorded for this clonotype. This sequence joins TRBV20-1 and TRBJ2-3, with 16 bases that match TRBD2. The trim removed 4 bases at V and 1 base at J, leaving 8 bases unmatched. The CDR3 is 18 amino acids. Germline-derived CDR1 and CDR2 are DFQATT and SNEGSKA (reference sequence). CDR3 sequence (DNA): TGCAGTGCTAAGTCGGGACTAGCGGGGGGGCTGGGCACAGATACGCAGTATTTT. As protein: CSAKSGLAGGLGTDTQYF.

This clonotype was recorded at least ten times. The rearrangement uses TRBV12-3 or TRBV12-4 and TRBJ2-1; 9 nucleotides match TRBD2. V lost 6 bases to trimming and J lost 7 bases; unmatched junction nucleotides: 10. CDR3 length: 15 residues. The CDR3 DNA sequence: TGTGCCAGCAGCCCGGGTAGTAGCGGGGGTAATGAGCAGTTCTTC. Translation gives CASSPGSSGGNEQFF.

Ten or more counts support this clonotype. The chain employs TRBV11-2 and TRBJ2-1; D is possibly TRBD1 or TRBD2 (5 bases each). The CDR3 contains 16 residues. The V gene lost 3 bases and the J gene lost 8 bases, with 20 bases spanning the gap. The germline V gene encodes CDR1 SGHAT and CDR2 FQNNGV. The CDR3 spells CASSFRFGMGDDEQFF. CDR3 in DNA: TGTGCCAGCAGCTTTAGATTCGGGATGGGGGATGATGAGCAGTTCTTC.

This clonotype was counted ten times or more. The V gene is TRBV7-2, the J gene TRBJ2-7; the match to TRBD2 covers 9 bases. Germline-derived CDR1 and CDR2 are SGHTA and FQGNSA. The CDR3 loop spans 16 amino acids. J gave up 1 base and V 2 bases, and 6 bases lay outside the gene matches. The DNA for the CDR3 is TGTGCCAGCAGCTTAATAGGTCTAGCGGGATCCTACGAGCAGTACTTC. Its protein product is CASSLIGLAGSYEQYF.

This clonotype was seen ten or more times. The J gene is TRBJ1-1, the V gene TRBV10-3, with D perhaps TRBD1 (5 bases). Per germline, CDR1 ENHRY and CDR2 SYGVKD. This CDR3 has 16 amino acids. V lost 4 bases and J 0 bases, leaving 15 bases between the germline ends. The CDR3 bases are TGTGCCATCAGTGGGAGACTGACAGCGATGAACACTGAAGCTTTCTTT. Its translation is CAISGRLTAMNTEAFF.

This clonotype has a count of ten or more. V usage is TRBV12-3 or TRBV12-4 and J usage is TRBJ1-2, with D perhaps TRBD1 (5 bases). CDR3 length: 12 residues. Trimming took 0 bases from V and 8 from J, leaving 7 bases between them. Here the CDR3 reads CASSLAGGGYTF. Here the CDR3 DNA reads TGTGCCAGCAGTTTAGCCGGGGGAGGCTACACCTTC.

This clonotype was counted at least ten times. J is TRBJ2-5 and V is TRBV25-1, with D possibly called TRBD1 or TRBD2 (6 bases each). The CDR3 totals 17 residues. Germline CDR1 and CDR2: MGHDK and SYGVNS. V was cut by 0 bases and J by 4 bases, with 18 bases left in between. CDR3 bases: TGTGCCAGCAGTGAATATGTAGGCAGGGGAGGAGGAGAGACCCAGTACTTC. It encodes CASSEYVGRGGGETQYF.

This clonotype was counted at least ten times. This chain links TRBV7-3 with TRBJ2-2; 9 bases map to TRBD1. Looked up from germline, CDR1 is SGHTA and CDR2 is FQGTGA. Germline trimming cut 5 bases from V and 7 bases from J; bases unmatched to any gene: 8. CDR3 length: 15 residues. CDR3 region: CASSPPGQGHGELFF. CDR3 nucleotide sequence: TGTGCCAGCAGCCCACCGGGACAGGGCCACGGGGAGCTGTTTTTT.

There are many counts of this clonotype. The rearrangement links TRBV12-3 or TRBV12-4 to TRBJ1-5; maybe TRBD1 (6 bases). This CDR3 comprises 12 residues. The V end was cut by 10 bases, the J end by 5 bases, with 12 bases between. The CDR3 spells CATRGGDQPQHF. CDR3 sequence (DNA): TGTGCCACCCGAGGGGGGGATCAGCCCCAGCATTTT.

The chain combines TRBV4-2 with TRBJ1-4; D is uncertain. V was clipped by 0 bases and J by 7 bases, with 21 bases between them. The germline gives CDR1 LGHNA, CDR2 YNFKEQ. The CDR3 has 18 residues. Here the CDR3 DNA reads TGTGCCAGCAGCCAAGATTCGGGGTTGAGGATCGTAATTGAAAAACTGTTTTTT. Translating it yields CASSQDSGLRIVIEKLFF.

This clonotype appeared many times. The chain carries TRBV4-2 and TRBJ2-5; 10 bases agree with TRBD2. J was trimmed by 0 bases and V by 0 bases; bases with no gene match: 1. Looked up from germline, CDR1 is LGHNA and CDR2 is YNFKEQ. The CDR3 covers 16 residues. CDR3 coding DNA: TGTGCCAGCAGCCAAGATACTAGCGGGAACCAAGAGACCCAGTACTTC. It specifies CASSQDTSGNQETQYF.